The subject of this entry is one T cell receptor beta chain. Amplified TCR beta CDR3 regions came from RNA transcripts. When the TCR CDR3 underwent first-round RT-PCR, the HTBI primer set was used. One entry per CDR3 protein results from TCRdb running MiXCR on the multiplex PCR reads. This repertoire shows around 690,000 distinct CDR3 sequences, roughly 17% found once; its top ten account for 15% to 17%. V dropped 6 bases and J dropped 4 bases, with 7 bases sitting between them. This CDR3 is 13 amino acids long. From germline, CDR1 is SNHLY and CDR2 FYNNEI. The data derive from a study of T cells in Graves' hyperthyroidism and ophthalmopathy.

The clonotype comes from a man aged 45-65 years with Graves' hyperthyroidism. The V and J genes are TRBV2 and TRBJ2-6; D not certain. Specimen: blood. The CDR3 here is CASRGYGANVLTF. The CDR3 nucleotides are TGTGCCAGCAGGGGCTACGGGGCCAACGTCCTGACTTTC. The variable domain in full, with the rest retrieved from reference TRBV2 and TRBJ2-6, is EPEVTQTPSHQVTQMGQEVILRCVPISNHLYFYWYRQILGQKVEFLVSFYNNEISEKSEIFDDQFSVERPDGSNFTLKIRSTKLEDSAMYFCASRGYGANVLTFGAGSRLTVL.